This entry lists 30 T cell receptor beta chains sequenced from one sample in a study of T cells in localized non-small cell lung cancer. TCRdb's copy holds only in-frame clones and misses some; the assay was immunoSEQ multiplex PCR. The table includes 2,000 to 2,500 clones, under 50% detected once. Sequencing used normal lung tissue next to the tumor, obtained before any cancer treatment. These receptors all come from a man aged 40 to 69 with stage II lung adenocarcinoma.

This chain joins TRBV19 and TRBJ2-3; 7 bases map to TRBD1. This CDR3 has 15 residues. Germline V lookup: CDR1 LNHDA, CDR2 SQIVND (reference sequence). V lost 4 bases to trimming and J lost 2 bases; unmatched junction nucleotides: 6. CDR3 in amino acids: CASSSPGQITDTQYF. The CDR3 bases are TGTGCCAGTAGTAGCCCGGGACAGATCACAGATACGCAGTATTTT. Using reference TRBV19 and TRBJ2-3 for the parts outside the CDR3, the full variable domain is DGGITQSPKYLFRKEGQNVTLSCEQNLNHDAMYWYRQDPGQGLRLIYYSQIVNDFQKGDIAEGYSVSREKKESFPLTVTSAQKNPTAFYLCASSSPGQITDTQYFGPGTRLTVL.

The chain recombines TRBV28 with TRBJ1-1; D possibly corresponds to TRBD1 (5 bases). The CDR3 length is 15 residues. The V gene's germline CDR1 is MDHEN and CDR2 SYDVKM. Between the trimmed V and J ends, which lost 5 bases and 4 bases, there was a span of 17 bases. The CDR3 loop is CASSRDSSGPTEAFF. As DNA, the CDR3 is TGTGCCAGCAGTCGCGACAGTTCCGGTCCCACTGAAGCTTTCTTT.

In this sample, this clone turned up a few times. V and J are TRBV9 and TRBJ2-1; D possibly corresponds to TRBD2 (5 bases). Germline CDR1 reads SGDLS; CDR2 reads YYNGEE. The CDR3 runs 16 residues. The V end was cut by 5 bases, the J end by 8 bases, with 23 bases between. The DNA of the CDR3 is TGTGCCAGCAGTGGTTGGGTGGCTAGCAGCCGCGATGAGCAGTTCTTC. This translates into CASSGWVASSRDEQFF.

V usage is TRBV5-1 and J usage is TRBJ2-7; D remains unclear. CDR1 and CDR2 from the germline V gene are SGHRS and YFSETQ. V gave up 4 bases and J gave up 2 bases, with 13 bases separating them. The CDR3 length is 14 residues. Here the CDR3 DNA reads TGCGCCAGCAGCATATCGGGCGGAGCCTACGAGCAGTACTTC. Translating gives CASSISGGAYEQYF. Complete variable domain (other parts from reference TRBV5-1 and TRBJ2-7): KAGVTQTPRYLIKTRGQQVTLSCSPISGHRSVSWYQQTPGQGLQFLFEYFSETQRNKGNFPGRFSGRQFSNSRSEMNVSTLELGDSALYLCASSISGGAYEQYFGPGTRLTVT.

V gene TRBV28 combines with J gene TRBJ2-1, with 16 bases identical to TRBD2. With 6 bases clipped from V and 3 bases from J, the junction kept 11 bases outside the gene matches. Per the germline V gene, CDR1 is MDHEN and CDR2 is SYDVKM. This CDR3 has 19 residues. Here the CDR3 DNA reads TGTGCCAGCAGCCTTCGTCCGGGACTAGCGGGAGGGTACTACAATGAGCAGTTCTTC. Translated, it gives CASSLRPGLAGGYYNEQFF.

This clone appeared a few times. This chain connects TRBV4-1 to TRBJ2-1; 9 bases agree with TRBD2. This CDR3 is 15 amino acids long. The junction had 6 bases not matched to a gene; V was cut back by 1 base and J by 8 bases. Germline values: CDR1 MGHRA, CDR2 YSYEKL. CDR3 sequence reads: CASSQGLAASHEQFF. The CDR3 DNA reads as TGCGCCAGCAGCCAAGGACTAGCGGCCTCCCATGAGCAGTTCTTC.

The table lists this clone with a few counts. The V and J genes are TRBV11-3 and TRBJ2-5; D possibly corresponds to TRBD2 (6 bases). Germline values: CDR1 SGHNT, CDR2 YENEEA. Trimming took 5 bases from V and 7 from J, leaving 17 bases between them. CDR3 length equals 14 residues. CDR3 amino acids: CASSIGRGGMTQYF. Written as DNA, the CDR3 is TGTGCCAGCAGCATCGGACGGGGCGGGATGACCCAGTACTTC.

By sample share, this clone is medium-sized. This rearrangement joins TRBV6-8 to TRBJ2-2; 9 bases map to TRBD1. In germline, CDR1 is MNHGY, CDR2 SAAAGT. This CDR3 region has 17 residues. J lost 6 bases, V lost 6 bases, and 14 bases had no gene match. The CDR3 sequence is CASSPHPQGAMAGELFF. The CDR3 DNA is TGTGCCAGCAGCCCTCACCCACAGGGGGCGATGGCCGGGGAGCTGTTTTTT.

The V gene is TRBV28, the J gene TRBJ1-2; 7 nucleotides match TRBD1. Germline CDR1 reads MDHEN; CDR2 reads SYDVKM. CDR3 length: 13 residues. Trimming removed 6 bases from V and 4 bases from J; junction bases left unmatched: 5. In DNA, the CDR3 is TGTGCCAGCAGCCCGGACAGGAGCTATGGCTACACCTTC. Translating gives CASSPDRSYGYTF.

This clone is labeled as medium-sized. The chain carries TRBV6-8 and TRBJ2-7; 14 nucleotides agree with TRBD2. The CDR3 runs to 17 residues. V shed 4 bases, J shed 5 bases, and the junction held 10 bases outside the gene matches. The germline V gene has CDR1 MNHGY and CDR2 SAAAGT. The CDR3 here is CASSSRLAGGPRDEQYF. CDR3 nucleotides: TGTGCCAGCAGTTCCAGACTAGCGGGGGGGCCGAGGGACGAGCAGTACTTC.

This clone ranks as large. The chain is built from TRBV10-3 and TRBJ1-2; 8 bases map to TRBD1. Trimming at V came to 0 bases and at J to 4 bases, leaving 4 bases not matched to a gene. The germline CDR1 and CDR2 sequences are ENHRY and SYGVKD. CDR3 length: 15 residues. The CDR3 sequence: CAISESVTGVYGYTF. As DNA, the CDR3 is TGTGCCATCAGTGAGTCGGTGACAGGGGTCTATGGCTACACCTTC.

The V gene is TRBV15, the J gene TRBJ1-6; no definite D call. V shed 0 bases and J shed 7 bases, with 16 bases lying between them. This CDR3 is 17 amino acids long. Germline CDR1 reads LNHNV; CDR2 reads YYDKDF (reference sequence). This CDR3 reads CATSRESRTAENSPLHF. The CDR3 coding sequence is TGTGCCACCAGCAGAGAGTCACGGACGGCCGAAAATTCACCCCTCCACTTT.

J is TRBJ1-2 and V is TRBV29-1, with D hard to call. The CDR3 loop spans 13 amino acids. Germline values: CDR1 SQVTM, CDR2 ANQGSEA. Trimming stripped 2 bases from V and 4 bases from J, with 11 bases between. CDR3 residues: CSVENQPLYGYTF. The CDR3 bases are TGCAGCGTTGAAAATCAACCGCTCTATGGCTACACCTTC.

This clone appeared a few times. V and J are TRBV6-4 and TRBJ2-7; the D gene is possibly TRBD2 (5 bases). The CDR3 contains 14 residues. Germline loops: CDR1 MRHNA, CDR2 SNTAGT. Trimming removed 5 bases at V and 2 bases at J, with 13 bases between. As DNA, the CDR3 is TGTGCCAGCAGTCCGGGGAGTCTGCCCTACGAGCAGTACTTC. This gives the protein CASSPGSLPYEQYF.

The chain couples TRBV28 to TRBJ1-5; perhaps TRBD1 as D (6 bases). V lost 5 bases to trimming and J lost 8 bases, with 19 bases between them. CDR1 MDHEN and CDR2 SYDVKM come from the germline V gene. The CDR3 loop spans 15 amino acids. As DNA, the CDR3 is TGTGCCAGCAGTCTACCGACAGGCCTAATCAAGCCCCAGCATTTT. Translated, it gives CASSLPTGLIKPQHF.

Sample share makes this clone medium-sized. The chain links TRBV11-3 to TRBJ2-5; D uncertain. Trimming left V 5 bases short and J 5 bases short, with 15 bases between. CDR3 length equals 14 residues. Germline V gene data show CDR1 as SGHNT and CDR2 as YENEEA. The CDR3 spells CASSQSGYDETQYF. The DNA for the CDR3 is TGTGCCAGCAGCCAGTCGGGTTACGACGAGACCCAGTACTTC.

The V call is TRBV28, the J call TRBJ1-5; D is undetermined. Germline V gene data show CDR1 as MDHEN and CDR2 as SYDVKM. CDR3 length equals 12 residues. With 7 bases removed from V and 9 bases from J, the gap between germline ends came to 13 bases. The CDR3 nucleotides are TGTGCCAGCACAGGCATCCGGGGGCCCCAGCATTTT. This codes for CASTGIRGPQHF.

The rearrangement joins TRBV6-8 to TRBJ2-1, with D unclear. Germline V gene sequence: CDR1 MNHGY, CDR2 SAAAGT. The CDR3 has 13 residues. Trimming removed 2 bases from V and 6 bases from J, with 8 bases in between. CDR3 coding DNA: TGTGCCAGCAGTTACCCGTTGGGCAATGAGCAGTTCTTC. Translated, it gives CASSYPLGNEQFF.

The rearrangement links TRBV19 to TRBJ1-1; 7 bases align to TRBD1. The CDR3 runs to 13 residues. The J segment lost 3 bases and the V segment lost 4 bases, leaving 2 bases of the junction unmatched. Germline CDR1 is LNHDA and CDR2 is SQIVND (reference sequence). The CDR3 loop reads CASSTGQYTEAFF. DNA of the CDR3: TGTGCCAGTAGTACGGGACAGTACACTGAAGCTTTCTTT. Filled out from reference TRBV19 and TRBJ1-1, the complete variable domain reads DGGITQSPKYLFRKEGQNVTLSCEQNLNHDAMYWYRQDPGQGLRLIYYSQIVNDFQKGDIAEGYSVSREKKESFPLTVTSAQKNPTAFYLCASSTGQYTEAFFGQGTRLTVV.

This chain links TRBV18 with TRBJ2-7; the match to TRBD2 covers 7 bases. Germline V gives CDR1 KGHSH, CDR2 LQKENI. Germline trimming cut 3 bases from V and 1 base from J; bases unmatched to any gene: 6. This CDR3 has 15 amino acids. The CDR3 loop reads CASSPRGDGSYEQYF. CDR3 sequence (DNA): TGTGCCAGCTCACCCCGGGGGGACGGTTCCTACGAGCAGTACTTC.

This clone was detected only a few times. Compared with germline, one end of the junction differs, possibly owing to a read error. V and J are TRBV23-1 and TRBJ2-7; D perhaps matches TRBD1 (6 bases). Being an ORF, TRBV23-1 has a function that is uncertain. The CDR3 runs to 15 residues. This CDR3 is CASSQIWTVDYEQYF. The CDR3, as DNA: TGCGCCAGCAGCCAGATTTGGACAGTAGACTACGAGCAATACTTC.

The rearrangement uses TRBV6-8 and TRBJ2-1, with 11 bases matching TRBD2. The CDR3 loop spans 16 amino acids. Germline CDR1 and CDR2: MNHGY and SAAAGT. V lost 2 bases and J lost 3; bases outside the gene matches: 3. CDR3 sequence: CASSYPGLAGYNEQFF. For the CDR3, the DNA is TGTGCCAGCAGTTACCCAGGACTAGCGGGCTACAATGAGCAGTTCTTC.

This clone is judged large. The chain carries TRBV19 and TRBJ1-5; no firm D call. This CDR3 comprises 16 residues. From germline, CDR1 is LNHDA and CDR2 SQIVND (reference sequence). Trimming shortened V by 2 bases and J by 1 base, and 12 bases separated the two germline ends. The CDR3 protein is CASSIRGEGSNQPQHF. The CDR3 DNA sequence: TGTGCCAGTAGTATACGAGGAGAAGGGAGCAATCAGCCCCAGCATTTT.

In this sample, this clone turned up a few times. The genes are TRBV9 and TRBJ2-7; 12 nucleotides align to TRBD2. Germline V gene lookup returns CDR1 SGDLS and CDR2 YYNGEE. The CDR3 runs 16 residues. V shed 3 bases, J shed 7 bases, and the junction held 11 bases outside the gene matches. As DNA, the CDR3 is TGTGCCAGCAGCGCCTCGCTAGCGGGAGGGCCTAGGGAGCAGTACTTC. It encodes CASSASLAGGPREQYF.

The chain links TRBV19 to TRBJ2-5, with 8 nucleotides matching TRBD2. With 1 base clipped from V and 7 bases from J, the junction kept 2 bases outside the gene matches. The CDR3 spans 13 residues. Germline V gene data show CDR1 as LNHDA and CDR2 as SQIVND (reference sequence). In DNA form, the CDR3 reads TGTGCCAGTAGTATAGTCCGGGGGGGGACCCAGTACTTC. It yields the protein CASSIVRGGTQYF.

This clone showed up just a few times. This chain uses TRBV10-3 with TRBJ2-7; D is possibly TRBD1 (6 bases). This CDR3 has 14 amino acids. Looked up from germline, CDR1 is ENHRY and CDR2 is SYGVKD. Between the trimmed V and J ends, which lost 3 bases and 5 bases, there was a span of 14 bases. DNA for the CDR3: TGTGCCATCAGTGACTATTATAACAGGGACGAGCAGTACTTC. Residues: CAISDYYNRDEQYF.

This clone is large (0.1 to 1%) within its sample. The rearrangement links TRBV6-8 to TRBJ2-5; D may be TRBD1 (5 bases). V was cut by 6 bases and J by 4 bases, with 12 bases left in between. This CDR3 comprises 13 residues. Per the germline V gene, CDR1 is MNHGY and CDR2 is SAAAGT. The CDR3 DNA sequence: TGTGCCAGCAGCCCGGGTACAGGAGAGACCCAGTACTTC. As protein: CASSPGTGETQYF.

This clone occurred a few times. The gene calls are TRBV6-8 and TRBJ2-7; TRBD2 might be the D (5 bases). CDR3 length: 14 residues. V lost 0 bases, J lost 5 bases, and 11 bases lay in between. From germline, CDR1 is MNHGY and CDR2 SAAAGT. CDR3 sequence: CASSYSNGVDEQYF. The DNA for the CDR3 is TGTGCCAGCAGTTACTCGAACGGGGTAGACGAGCAGTACTTC.

The gene calls are TRBV30 and TRBJ1-4; 9 positions agree with TRBD1. The length of the CDR3 is 14 residues. Germline CDR1 and CDR2: GTSNPN and SVGIG (reference sequence). Unmatched junction bases numbered 1, after V lost 1 base and J lost 4 bases. The CDR3 reads CAWSEGQGNEKLFF. The CDR3 region has the DNA TGTGCCTGGAGTGAGGGACAGGGTAATGAAAAACTGTTTTTT.

The V call is TRBV28, the J call TRBJ2-5, with TRBD2 matching over 15 bases. From germline, CDR1 is MDHEN and CDR2 SYDVKM. V gave up 6 bases and J gave up 4 bases; unmatched junction bases: 6. The CDR3 sequence is 16 residues long. CDR3 DNA sequence: TGTGCCAGCAGGTGGACTAGCGGGAGGGCAGGAGAGACCCAGTACTTC. It encodes CASRWTSGRAGETQYF. The complete variable domain, with remaining parts taken from reference TRBV28 and TRBJ2-5, reads DVKVTQSSRYLVKRTGEKVFLECVQDMDHENMFWYRQDPGLGLRLIYFSYDVKMKEKGDIPEGYSVSREKKERFSLILESASTNQTSMYLCASRWTSGRAGETQYFGPGTRLLVL.